Included here is one T cell receptor beta chain sequence, with context. What it recognizes is unknown. This sample is part of a study of T cells after yellow fever vaccination. On the study more broadly: Preparation of the low-cell-number fractions used SMART-Seq v4 Ultra Low Input.

The junction had 6 bases not matched to a gene; V was cut back by 1 base and J by 2 bases. This CDR3 has 15 amino acids. The germline V gene has CDR1 DFQATT and CDR2 SNEGSKA (reference sequence). Generation of TCR cDNA used 5'RACE template switching (which added a universal primer site and UMIs). TCRdb reprocessed the 5' RACE reads with MiXCR, giving one entry per CDR3 protein. The sample includes a few hundred thousand distinct CDR3 sequences, 15% to 20% of them seen just once. Study-wide results and limits: A secondary response was less intense yet reached its peak sooner, at day 5 versus 15. Clonotype sharing between CD4 and CD8 compartments was small.

This rearrangement joins TRBV20-1 to TRBJ2-7, with 9 bases matching TRBD2. The TCR was taken from a young man who received the YFV17D yellow fever vaccine. The sequencing used PBMCs, collected 15 days after the yellow fever booster vaccination. The CDR3 is CSARGLAGPTYEQYF. CDR3 coding DNA: TGCAGTGCTAGAGGGCTAGCGGGACCAACCTACGAGCAGTACTTC.